This T cell receptor beta chain was identified in a study of blood T cells in healthy people across ages. The CDR3 consists of 18 residues. Germline-derived CDR1 and CDR2 are SGHRS and YFSETQ. The use of a sample-barcoded 5' primer and a J-beta primer mix characterized a second PCR of about 7 to 12 cycles. Template switching added a 12-random-nucleotide identifier to every cDNA molecule. Every sample gave at least 2.5 million paired-end reads containing CDR3. TCRdb independently ran MiXCR on the 5' RACE reads; one entry per CDR3 protein. The sample contains 730,000 or so distinct CDR3 sequences, approximately 43% of which appear only once. Worth noting for this clonotype: The junction and the germline gene differ at one end; a read error may be behind it.

The TCR was taken from a woman in her sixties in good health. The sequencing sample was made of blood. The chain carries TRBV5-1 and TRBJ2-6, with 9 bases fitting TRBD2. The CDR3, as DNA: TGCGCCAGCAGCTTGAGTTCGGCGGGAGGGGCTGGGGCCGACGTCCTGACTTTC. It specifies CASSLSSAGGAGADVLTF.